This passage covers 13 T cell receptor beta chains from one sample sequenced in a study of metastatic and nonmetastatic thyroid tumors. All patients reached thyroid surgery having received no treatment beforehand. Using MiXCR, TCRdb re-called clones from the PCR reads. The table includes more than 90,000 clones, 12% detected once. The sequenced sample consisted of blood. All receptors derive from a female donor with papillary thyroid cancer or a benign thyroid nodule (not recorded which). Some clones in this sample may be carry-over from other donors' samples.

The CDR3 sequence is CASSPGTSDYEQYF. In DNA, the CDR3 is TGTGCCAGTAGTCCCGGGACTAGCGACTACGAGCAGTACTTC. The chain has TRBV19 and TRBJ2-7; 10 bases agree with TRBD2. CDR1 and CDR2 from the germline V gene are LNHDA and SQIVND (reference sequence). This CDR3 contains 14 residues. Losses at the gene ends were 5 bases for V and 3 bases for J; bases not matched to a gene: 4.

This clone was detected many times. CDR3 sequence reads: CASNFDPSAPSTDTQYF. In DNA form, the CDR3 reads TGTGCCAGCAACTTCGACCCTAGCGCCCCTAGCACAGATACGCAGTATTTT. The chain employs TRBV9 and TRBJ2-3, with D possibly TRBD2 on 6 matching bases. The CDR3 covers 17 residues. Trimming shortened V by 6 bases and J by 0 bases, and 20 bases separated the two germline ends. Germline V lookup: CDR1 SGDLS, CDR2 YYNGEE. The full variable domain, in which reference TRBV9 and TRBJ2-3 provide the parts outside the CDR3, is DSGVTQTPKHLITATGQRVTLRCSPRSGDLSVYWYQQSLDQGLQFLIQYYNGEERAKGNILERFSAQQFPDLHSELNLSSLELGDSALYFCASNFDPSAPSTDTQYFGPGTRLTVL.

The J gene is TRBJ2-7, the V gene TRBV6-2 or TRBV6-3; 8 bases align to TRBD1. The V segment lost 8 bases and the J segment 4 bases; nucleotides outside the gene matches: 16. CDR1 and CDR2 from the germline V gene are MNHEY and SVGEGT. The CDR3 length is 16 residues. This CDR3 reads CASRMAGGDSSYEQYF. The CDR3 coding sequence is TGTGCCAGCCGAATGGCAGGGGGCGATTCCTCATACGAGCAGTACTTC.

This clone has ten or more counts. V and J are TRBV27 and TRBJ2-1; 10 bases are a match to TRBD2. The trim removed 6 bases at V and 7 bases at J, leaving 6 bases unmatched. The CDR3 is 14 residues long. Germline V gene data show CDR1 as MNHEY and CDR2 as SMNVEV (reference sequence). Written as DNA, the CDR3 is TGTGCCAGCAGGGGACTAGCGTCGACTAATGAGCAGTTCTTC. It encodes CASRGLASTNEQFF.

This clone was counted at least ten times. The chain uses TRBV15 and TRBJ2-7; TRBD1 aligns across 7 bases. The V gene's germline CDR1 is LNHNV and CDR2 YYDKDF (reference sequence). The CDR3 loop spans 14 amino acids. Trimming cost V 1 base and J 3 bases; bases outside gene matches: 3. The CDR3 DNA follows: TGTGCCACCAGCAGAGTGGGACAGAACTACGAGCAGTACTTC. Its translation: CATSRVGQNYEQYF.

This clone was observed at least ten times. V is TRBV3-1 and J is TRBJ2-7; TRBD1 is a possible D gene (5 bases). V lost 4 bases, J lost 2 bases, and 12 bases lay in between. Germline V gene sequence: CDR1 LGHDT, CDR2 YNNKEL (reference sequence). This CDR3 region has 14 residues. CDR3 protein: CASSPDSSAYEQYF. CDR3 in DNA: TGTGCCAGCAGCCCCGACAGTTCAGCCTACGAGCAGTACTTC.

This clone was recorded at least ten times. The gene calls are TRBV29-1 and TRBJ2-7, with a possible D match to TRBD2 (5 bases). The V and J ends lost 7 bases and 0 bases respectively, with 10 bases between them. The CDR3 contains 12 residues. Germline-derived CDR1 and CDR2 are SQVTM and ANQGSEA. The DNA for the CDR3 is TGCAGCGCCGAGGGCCACTCCTACGAGCAGTACTTC. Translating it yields CSAEGHSYEQYF.

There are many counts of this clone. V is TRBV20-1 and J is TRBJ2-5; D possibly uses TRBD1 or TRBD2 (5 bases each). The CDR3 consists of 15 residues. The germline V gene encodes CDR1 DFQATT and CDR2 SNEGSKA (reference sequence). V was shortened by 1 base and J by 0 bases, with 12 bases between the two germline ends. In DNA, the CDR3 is TGCAGTGCTAGAGGGGGGTCTTTGAACCAAGAGACCCAGTACTTC. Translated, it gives CSARGGSLNQETQYF.

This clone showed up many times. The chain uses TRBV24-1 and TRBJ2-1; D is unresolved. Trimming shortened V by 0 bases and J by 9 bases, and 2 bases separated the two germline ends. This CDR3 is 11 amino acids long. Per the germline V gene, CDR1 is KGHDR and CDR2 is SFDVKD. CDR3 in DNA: TGTGCCACCAGTGATTTGCGTGAGCAGTTCTTC. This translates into CATSDLREQFF.

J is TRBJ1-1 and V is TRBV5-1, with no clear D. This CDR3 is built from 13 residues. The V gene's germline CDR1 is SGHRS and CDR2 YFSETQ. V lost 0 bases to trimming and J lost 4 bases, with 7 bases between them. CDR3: CASSLALVTEAFF. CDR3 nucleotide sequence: TGCGCCAGCAGCTTGGCTTTAGTCACTGAAGCTTTCTTT.

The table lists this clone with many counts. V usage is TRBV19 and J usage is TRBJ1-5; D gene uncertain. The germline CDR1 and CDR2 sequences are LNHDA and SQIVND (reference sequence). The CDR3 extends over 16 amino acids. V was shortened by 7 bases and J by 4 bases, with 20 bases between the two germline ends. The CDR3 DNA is TGTGCCAGTACATTTTTGCCGGCCGGGATTAATCAGCCCCAGCATTTT. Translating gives CASTFLPAGINQPQHF.

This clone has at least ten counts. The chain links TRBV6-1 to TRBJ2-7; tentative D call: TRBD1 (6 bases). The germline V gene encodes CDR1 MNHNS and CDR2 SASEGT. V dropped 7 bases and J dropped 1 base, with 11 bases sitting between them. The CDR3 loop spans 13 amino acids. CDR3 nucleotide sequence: TGTGCCAGCAAGGGACAAATATCCTACGAGCAGTACTTC. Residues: CASKGQISYEQYF.

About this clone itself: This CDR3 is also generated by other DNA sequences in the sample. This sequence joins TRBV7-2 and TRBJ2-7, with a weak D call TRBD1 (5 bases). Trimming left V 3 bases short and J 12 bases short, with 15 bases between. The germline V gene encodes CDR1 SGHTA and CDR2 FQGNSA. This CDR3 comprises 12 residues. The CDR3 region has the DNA TGTGCCAGCAGCTTGACGCAGGGTAAGATGTACTTC. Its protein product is CASSLTQGKMYF. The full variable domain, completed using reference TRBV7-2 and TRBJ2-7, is GAGVSQSPSNKVTEKGKDVELRCDPISGHTALYWYRQSLGQGLEFLIYFQGNSAPDKSGLPSDRFSAERTGGSVSTLTIQRTQQEDSAVYLCASSLTQGKMYFGPGTRLTVT.